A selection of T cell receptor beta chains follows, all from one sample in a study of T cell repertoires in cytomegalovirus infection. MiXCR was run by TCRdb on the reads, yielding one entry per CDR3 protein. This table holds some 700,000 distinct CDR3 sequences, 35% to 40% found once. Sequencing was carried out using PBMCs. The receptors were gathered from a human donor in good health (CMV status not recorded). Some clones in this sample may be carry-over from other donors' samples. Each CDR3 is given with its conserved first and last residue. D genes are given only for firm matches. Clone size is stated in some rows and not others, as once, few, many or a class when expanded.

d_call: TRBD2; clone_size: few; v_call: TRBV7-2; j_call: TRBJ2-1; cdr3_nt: TGTGCCAGCAGCTTAGTTCCCAGCGGGGGGCCCATGGGGCAGTTCTTC; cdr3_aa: CASSLVPSGGPMGQFF
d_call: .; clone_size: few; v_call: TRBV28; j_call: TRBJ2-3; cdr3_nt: TGTGCCAGCAGTTCTCAAGCCGGGGGGCACACAGATACGCAGTATTTT; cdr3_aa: CASSSQAGGHTDTQYF
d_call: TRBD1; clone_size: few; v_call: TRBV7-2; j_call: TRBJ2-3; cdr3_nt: TGTGCCAGCAGCAGGGACAGGGGGTCAGATACGCAGTATTTT; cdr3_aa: CASSRDRGSDTQYF
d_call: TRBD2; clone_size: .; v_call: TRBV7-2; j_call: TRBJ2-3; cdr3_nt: TGTGCCAGCAGCTTACGGGCGGGGGACACAGATACGCAGTATTTT; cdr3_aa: CASSLRAGDTDTQYF
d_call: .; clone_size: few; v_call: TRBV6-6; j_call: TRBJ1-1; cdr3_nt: TGTGCCAGCAGTTACCCTGGAGGGGACCCCACTGAAGCTTTCTTT; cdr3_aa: CASSYPGGDPTEAFF
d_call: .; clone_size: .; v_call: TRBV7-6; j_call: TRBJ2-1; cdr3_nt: TGTGCCAGCAGCTCCGAGGTGGCCGTCAATGAGCAGTTCTTC; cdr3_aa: CASSSEVAVNEQFF
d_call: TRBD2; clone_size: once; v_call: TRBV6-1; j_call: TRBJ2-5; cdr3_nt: TGTGCCAGCATGACCGGGACTAGCCAAGAGACCCAGTACTTC; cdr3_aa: CASMTGTSQETQYF
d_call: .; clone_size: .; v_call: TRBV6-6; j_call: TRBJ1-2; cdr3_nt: TGTGCCAGCAGCCACGTCCCGAAGCAGGGCTACACCTTC; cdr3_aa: CASSHVPKQGYTF
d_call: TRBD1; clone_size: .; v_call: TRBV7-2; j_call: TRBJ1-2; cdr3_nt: TGTGCCAGCAGCACTACAGGGGGCTCTACCTATGGCTACACCTTC; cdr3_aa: CASSTTGGSTYGYTF
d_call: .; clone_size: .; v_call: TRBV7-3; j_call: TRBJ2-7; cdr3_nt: TGTGCCAGCAGCTTATCTGGTGGGAGGACCGGCGAGCAGTACTTC; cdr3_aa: CASSLSGGRTGEQYF
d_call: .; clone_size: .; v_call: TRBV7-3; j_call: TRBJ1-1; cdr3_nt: TGTGCCAGCAGCCCGACAGGTGTACGGACTGAAGCTTTCTTT; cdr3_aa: CASSPTGVRTEAFF
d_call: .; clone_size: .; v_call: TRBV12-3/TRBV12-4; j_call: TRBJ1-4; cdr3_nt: TGTGCCAGCGGACCTAGGACAGCGGTGAAGGGTGAAAAACTGTTTTTT; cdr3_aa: CASGPRTAVKGEKLFF
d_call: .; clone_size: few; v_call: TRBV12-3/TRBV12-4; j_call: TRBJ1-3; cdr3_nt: TGTGCCAGCAGTTTAGGGGGACTAGCTGGAAACACCATATATTTT; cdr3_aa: CASSLGGLAGNTIYF
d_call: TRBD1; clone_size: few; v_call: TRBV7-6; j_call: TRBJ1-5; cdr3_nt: TGTGCCAGCAGCCCCAACGACAGGGGGCAACAGCCCCAGCATTTT; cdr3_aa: CASSPNDRGQQPQHF
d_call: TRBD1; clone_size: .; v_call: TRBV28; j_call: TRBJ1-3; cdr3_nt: TGTGCCAGCAGACCTAGAGGACAGGGGAGGTCTGGAAACACCATATATTTT; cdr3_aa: CASRPRGQGRSGNTIYF
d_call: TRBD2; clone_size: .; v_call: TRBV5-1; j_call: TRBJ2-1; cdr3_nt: TGCGCCAGCAGCATCGGACTAGCGGGAGTCACCTACAATGAGCAGTTCTTC; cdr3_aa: CASSIGLAGVTYNEQFF
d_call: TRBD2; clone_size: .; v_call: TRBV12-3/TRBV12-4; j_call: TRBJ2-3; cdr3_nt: TGTGCCACCGGGGAGGGCTACACAGATACGCAGTATTTT; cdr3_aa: CATGEGYTDTQYF
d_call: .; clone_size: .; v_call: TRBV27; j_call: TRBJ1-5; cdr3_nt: TGTGCCAGCAGTTTACAACAGGCCGATCAGCCCCAGCATTTT; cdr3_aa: CASSLQQADQPQHF
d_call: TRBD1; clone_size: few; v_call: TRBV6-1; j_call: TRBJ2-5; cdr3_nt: TGTGCCAGCAGGGTTACAGGGGTTGGCGAGACCCAGTACTTC; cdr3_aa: CASRVTGVGETQYF
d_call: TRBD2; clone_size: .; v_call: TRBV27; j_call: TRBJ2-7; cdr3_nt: TGTGCCAGCAGTTTCGGACTAGCGGGAGTCCACGAGCAGTACTTC; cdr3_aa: CASSFGLAGVHEQYF
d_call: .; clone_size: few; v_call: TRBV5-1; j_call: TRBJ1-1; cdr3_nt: TGCGCCAGCAGCTTGGGCAGGGACGCTGAAGCTTTCTTT; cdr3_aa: CASSLGRDAEAFF
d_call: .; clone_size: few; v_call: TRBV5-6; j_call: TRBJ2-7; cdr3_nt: TGTGCCAGCAGCTTCCTCGGCGTCCTAATATCATCGGAGTACGAGCAGTACTTC; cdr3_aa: CASSFLGVLISSEYEQYF
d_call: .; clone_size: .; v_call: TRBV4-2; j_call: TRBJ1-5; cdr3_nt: TGTGCCAGCAGCCAAGAATCGACAGAACCCTATCAGCCCCAGCATTTT; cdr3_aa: CASSQESTEPYQPQHF
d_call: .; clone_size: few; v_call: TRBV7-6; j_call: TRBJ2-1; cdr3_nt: TGTGCCAGCAGCTGGGCCCCCGGGAATGAGCAGTTCTTC; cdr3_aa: CASSWAPGNEQFF
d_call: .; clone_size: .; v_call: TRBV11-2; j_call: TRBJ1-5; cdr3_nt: TGTGCCAGCAGCCGCGTAGCCGGGGATCAGCCCCAGCATTTT; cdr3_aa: CASSRVAGDQPQHF
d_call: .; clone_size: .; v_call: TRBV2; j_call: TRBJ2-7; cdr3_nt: TGTGCCAGCAGTGGTCGCGGTCGGGCCGGCGAGCAGTACTTC; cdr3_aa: CASSGRGRAGEQYF
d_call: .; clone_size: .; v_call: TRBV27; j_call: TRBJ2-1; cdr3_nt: TGTGCCAGCAGTTTTAAGGGGCCTCTTAACAATGAGCAGTTCTTC; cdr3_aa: CASSFKGPLNNEQFF
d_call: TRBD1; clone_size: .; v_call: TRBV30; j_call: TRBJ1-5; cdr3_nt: TGTGCCTGGAGTCTGGCTGGGACAGGGGGCAATCAGCCCCAGCATTTT; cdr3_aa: CAWSLAGTGGNQPQHF
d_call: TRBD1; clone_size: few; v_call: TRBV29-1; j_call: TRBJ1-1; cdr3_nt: TGCAGCGTGGCGTCCGGGACAGGGGGCCCGGACACTGAAGCTTTCTTT; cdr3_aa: CSVASGTGGPDTEAFF
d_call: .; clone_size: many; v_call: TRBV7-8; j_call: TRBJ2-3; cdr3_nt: TGTGCCAGCAGCCCGCGGGCCTTCCGGGGCACAGATACGCAGTATTTT; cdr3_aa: CASSPRAFRGTDTQYF
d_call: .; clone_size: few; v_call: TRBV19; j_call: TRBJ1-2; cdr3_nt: TGTGCCAGTCTAGGGCTAGTCGGTTCTCGGGCAGTGGAAAATGGCTACACCTTC; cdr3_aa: CASLGLVGSRAVENGYTF
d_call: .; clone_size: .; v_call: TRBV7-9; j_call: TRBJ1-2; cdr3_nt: TGTGCCAGCAGCTTAGGCCAGGGGTGCTATGGCTACACCTTC; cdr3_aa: CASSLGQGCYGYTF
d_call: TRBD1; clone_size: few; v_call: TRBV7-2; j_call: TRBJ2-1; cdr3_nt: TGTGCCAGCAGCCGTCCCTCCCTCCGGGACAGTAATGAGCAGTTCTTC; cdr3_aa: CASSRPSLRDSNEQFF
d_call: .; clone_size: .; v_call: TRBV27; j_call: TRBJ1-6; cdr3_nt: TGTGCCAGCAGTTTAGGGGCTAGAGCCTCACCCCTCCACTTT; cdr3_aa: CASSLGARASPLHF